This T cell receptor beta chain was found in a study of control samples from healthy donors and cancer patients (dated by TCRdb to 2018 to 2020). This clone was recorded a few times. The antigen it binds to is not known. No much larger clone is present one base from it, and per-base qualities are unavailable. Library prep was done by the immunoSEQ multiplex PCR assay. TCRdb provides this immuneACCESS table in a form limited to in-frame rearrangements. Some clones are lacking; in checked studies, under half of them reflect an unresolved V gene, and why the rest are absent is not known. This sample holds 130,000 or so clones; around 90% were observed only once. The top ten constitute 4.5% to 7% of the sample. For CDR1 and CDR2, the germline V gene lists MNHEY and SVGAGI. The CDR3 measures 13 amino acids from cysteine to phenylalanine. Kept here is only the CDR3 DNA, which spans 39 bases and is read in frame from base 1. The germline V and J ends show losses of 2 bases and 3 bases respectively, and no gene match explains 0 bases of the junction.

The TCR originated in a man between 18 and 29 years old in good health. Material for sequencing was blood. The chain is encoded by TRBV6-5 joined to TRBJ2-7; 8 middle bases align to TRBD1. The base sequence is TGTGCCAGCAGTTACGGGACAGGCTACGAGCAGTACTTC. It is translated as CASSYGTGYEQYF.